One T cell receptor beta chain is described in this entry. The clone's antigen remains unknown. There are no base qualities to consult, and no much larger clone falls within one base. The donors were healthy, HIV-negative adults with no recently reported acute infections or vaccinations. All donors were Caucasian adults living in Nashville, Tennessee, USA. Magnetic negative selection was used to enrich CD4+ T cells, after which naive cells were positively selected on CD45RA and the negative fraction became the memory subset. Blood was collected by leukapheresis, and PBMCs were isolated by Ficoll-Histopaque density gradient centrifugation and then cryopreserved in liquid nitrogen vapor phase. Analytical flow cytometry was used to check the purity and quantity of every magnetically sorted T cell population. Genomic DNA was isolated from every sorted fraction and measured by UV absorbance on a Nanodrop 2000c.

CDR1 MNHEY and CDR2 SMNVEV are derived from the germline V gene (reference sequence). At the junction V is shortened by 6 bases and J by 2 bases, with 13 bases in between. Inclusive of the bounding cysteine and phenylalanine, the CDR3 is 14 residues long. The read is trimmed to its CDR3 DNA, 42 bases read in frame from base 1. Using the deep immunoSEQ assay, multiplex PCR amplified TCR CDR3 regions from genomic DNA. Extracted genomic DNA from each cell subset was distributed evenly across all wells of several immunoSEQ 96-well plates, and each plate was treated as a replicate. For sorted subsets, each replicate PCR was loaded with 200 ng genomic DNA, equivalent to roughly 30,000 T cell genomes. Purified libraries were quantified with a Qubit 3.0 fluorometer, sized on a Bioanalyzer 2100, and re-quantified with the KAPA Library Quantification kit. Every immunoSEQ 96-well plate was sequenced on a separate single-read 150-cycle Illumina NextSeq 550 flow cell. The study's processing was this. Because the immunoSEQ output held only junctional sequences and lacked quality scores, the filtering could not match the filtering applied to full-length reads. To assign V/J genes and CDR3, sequences were annotated using PyIR, a Python wrapper for IgBLAST v1.9, with IMGT germline references. Any read was removed if the V/J assignment was weak (E-value above 1e-6), the CDR3 was missing, or the read contained stop codons, out-of-frame junctions, or ambiguous translated residues. A V3J clonotype was defined by an identical inferred V gene, J gene, and CDR3 amino acid sequence. Percentage overlap between repertoires was computed as shared unique clonotypes divided by the size of the smaller repertoire. RTK rarefaction, the Chao1 estimator, and Recon v2.1 estimates of unobserved clonotypes were used to assess repertoire richness. Generation probabilities for all TCRbeta clonotypes obtained by the gDNA method from a handful of donors were computed using OLGA. TCRdb carries this immuneACCESS record with in-frame sequences only. Its versions omit some clonotypes, under half of them owing to an unresolved V gene in the studies checked, with the rest unexplained. For V, J and clone size, that table is used; D and trimming come from the DNA. The sample contains around 340,000 clones, more than 60% of them found a single time. Jointly, the top ten make up roughly a tenth of the sample.

This sample was taken from a study of shared clonotypes between healthy human individuals (TCRdb year 2020). Notes on the research overall: The cohort comprised a couple of women and a few men aged 18 to 49 years. For each donor, CD4 naive and CD4 memory were each run on three plates, CD8 naive on two plates, and CD8 memory on one plate. To estimate repertoire size and how much clonotypes are shared between individuals, the study performed deep sequencing of blood TCR repertoires from 4 to 6 healthy adults. Per donor, leukapheresis produced somewhere between about 0.8 and 9.5 billion PBMCs. To increase sequencing depth and limit assay-specific biases, different laboratories used diverse techniques to prepare libraries and sequence TCR repertoires.

The investigation overall reported the following: The genetic and exposure-history diversity represented was limited by the small number of donors. Roughly 5% of naive CD4, around 3.6% of naive CD8, about 2.1% of memory CD4, and less than 0.45% of memory CD8 clonotypes were shared across a few donors. Naive subsets generally had larger estimated clonotype richness than memory subsets did. Incomplete sequencing was indicated by rarefaction of sorted-subset datasets, despite the large sequencing depth. Higher generation probabilities were observed for clonotypes shared by all four sorted-subset donors than for non-shared clonotypes. Sampling was restricted to blood, and TCR repertoires in tissue are likely to differ from TCR repertoires in blood. Pairwise subsampling indicated that sequencing depth was expected to affect the degree of clonotype sharing among donors.

The sequence derives from a man aged 25 to 40 in good health. The rearranged chain carries TRBV27 and TRBJ1-1, with the D gene not clear enough to name. The sample taken for sequencing was memory CD4+ T cells sorted from blood. Taken with the paper, the label for cell subset or site translates to: CD45RA-negative fraction. The CDR3 reads CASSPRATNTEAFF. At the DNA level, the sequence is TGTGCCAGCAGCCCTCGGGCTACCAACACTGAAGCTTTCTTT.